Listed here are 21 T cell receptor beta chains from one sample, sequenced in a study of blood T cell repertoires in COVID-19. The data were produced by immunoSEQ multiplex PCR, yet TCRdb's version contains in-frame clones alone and is incomplete. Here the sample spans some 48,000 clones, around 90% being singletons. What was sequenced was peripheral blood. The receptors come from a human donor in a cohort sampled during active COVID-19.

V gene TRBV6-1 combines with J gene TRBJ1-2; D ambiguous. The germline V gene has CDR1 MNHNS and CDR2 SASEGT. CDR3 length: 14 residues. The V and J ends lost 0 bases and 2 bases respectively, with 7 bases between them. The CDR3 region is CASSEAGGNYGYTF. For the CDR3, the DNA is TGTGCCAGCAGTGAAGCGGGCGGGAACTATGGCTACACCTTC.

The rearrangement links TRBV27 to TRBJ2-7; TRBD2 agrees at 9 bases. Germline values: CDR1 MNHEY, CDR2 SMNVEV (reference sequence). Trimming at V came to 0 bases and at J to 2 bases, leaving 5 bases not matched to a gene. The CDR3 has 16 residues. CDR3 sequence: CASSLSGLAGTYEQYF. CDR3 DNA sequence: TGTGCCAGCAGTTTATCGGGGCTAGCGGGGACCTACGAGCAGTACTTC.

The DNA of the CDR3 is TGTGCCAGCGGCGTGGGGGGAAGTTGGATCTACTACGAGCAGTACTTC. Translated: CASGVGGSWIYYEQYF. The genes are TRBV11-3 and TRBJ2-7; a possible D gene is TRBD2 (6 bases). The V and J ends lost 8 bases and 3 bases respectively, with 23 bases between them. The CDR3 spans 16 residues. CDR1 and CDR2 from the germline V gene are SGHNT and YENEEA.

The chain has TRBV2 and TRBJ1-2, with D perhaps matching TRBD1 (6 bases). V was shortened by 9 bases and J by 8 bases, with 19 bases between the two germline ends. The CDR3 runs 13 residues. Germline CDR1 SNHLY, CDR2 FYNNEI. The CDR3 here is CARHKQNRAGYTF. DNA for the CDR3: TGTGCCAGACACAAACAAAACAGGGCCGGCTACACCTTC.

The V and J genes are TRBV28 and TRBJ2-1; 14 nucleotides match TRBD2. CDR1 and CDR2 from the germline V gene are MDHEN and SYDVKM. This CDR3 is 16 amino acids long. V lost 6 bases, J lost 9 bases, and 10 bases stayed unmatched. As DNA, the CDR3 is TGTGCCAGCAGCCCCGGACTAGCGGGAGGAGTTGGTGAGCAGTTCTTC. This gives the protein CASSPGLAGGVGEQFF.

The gene calls are TRBV19 and TRBJ2-5, with TRBD1 identical over 8 bases. This CDR3 comprises 14 residues. The V and J ends lost 3 bases and 7 bases, in that order; junction bases with no gene match: 7. Germline V gene sequence: CDR1 LNHDA, CDR2 SQIVND (reference sequence). The CDR3 DNA sequence: TGTGCCAGTAGTATGGGACAGGAAGGCGGGACCCAGTACTTC. Protein: CASSMGQEGGTQYF. Full variable domain (remainder filled in from reference TRBV19 and TRBJ2-5): DGGITQSPKYLFRKEGQNVTLSCEQNLNHDAMYWYRQDPGQGLRLIYYSQIVNDFQKGDIAEGYSVSREKKESFPLTVTSAQKNPTAFYLCASSMGQEGGTQYFGPGTRLLVL.

In regard to this clone: Its ends do not fully match the called genes, so a read error is possible. The chain uses TRBV2 and TRBJ2-4, with a weak D call TRBD2 (5 bases). The CDR3 has 13 amino acids. CDR1 SNHLY and CDR2 FYNNEI come from the germline V gene. In nucleotides, the CDR3 is TGTGCCAGCAGTGAAGCGCTCGGAGGCAGGAATACCTTC. Translation gives CASSEALGGRNTF.

J is TRBJ1-2 and V is TRBV14, with 7 bases identical to TRBD1. Germline trimming cut 4 bases from V and 5 bases from J; bases unmatched to any gene: 7. This CDR3 region has 14 residues. The germline gives CDR1 SGHDN, CDR2 FVKESK. CDR3 amino acids: CASSPFRQGYGYTF. The DNA of the CDR3 is TGTGCCAGCAGCCCCTTTCGACAGGGTTATGGCTACACCTTC.

V is TRBV9 and J is TRBJ1-4, with 8 positions matching TRBD1. Germline V gene lookup returns CDR1 SGDLS and CDR2 YYNGEE. This CDR3 region has 15 residues. The J segment lost 7 bases and the V segment lost 4 bases, leaving 9 bases of the junction unmatched. CDR3 sequence: CASSPQTGAIEKLFF. CDR3 nucleotides: TGTGCCAGCAGCCCTCAGACAGGGGCGATTGAAAAACTGTTTTTT.

The J gene is TRBJ1-5, the V gene TRBV19; D gene ambiguous. Germline CDR1 LNHDA, CDR2 SQIVND (reference sequence). With 7 bases removed from V and 0 bases from J, the gap between germline ends came to 13 bases. The CDR3 is made up of 15 amino acids. CDR3 residues: CASTHVEYSNQPQHF. In DNA form, the CDR3 reads TGTGCCAGTACCCACGTTGAGTATAGCAATCAGCCCCAGCATTTT.

The J gene is TRBJ1-6, the V gene TRBV5-1; the D gene is possibly TRBD1 (5 bases). Per germline, CDR1 SGHRS and CDR2 YFSETQ. This CDR3 has 14 residues. V lost 2 bases to trimming and J lost 5 bases, with 8 bases between them. The CDR3: CASSFGADNSPLHF. CDR3 DNA: TGCGCCAGCAGCTTTGGGGCAGATAATTCACCCCTCCACTTT.

The chain couples TRBV4-3 to TRBJ1-4; no clear D gene. This CDR3 has 13 residues. V was pared by 3 bases and J by 7 bases, with 9 bases between. Looked up from germline, CDR1 is LGHNA and CDR2 is YSLEER. This chain's CDR3 is CASSHGSTEKLFF. The CDR3 DNA sequence: TGCGCCAGCAGCCACGGGTCGACTGAAAAACTGTTTTTT.

The J gene is TRBJ2-5, the V gene TRBV5-4, with a possible D match to TRBD2 (7 bases). Germline CDR1 SGHNT, CDR2 YYREEE (reference sequence). The CDR3 length is 14 residues. V shed 2 bases and J shed 5 bases, with 13 bases lying between them. This CDR3 reads CASSFIGGPETQYF. CDR3 coding DNA: TGTGCCAGCAGCTTTATCGGGGGGCCCGAGACCCAGTACTTC.

V is TRBV19 and J is TRBJ1-2, with TRBD1 matching over 10 bases. The CDR3 has 16 residues. The germline CDR1 and CDR2 sequences are LNHDA and SQIVND (reference sequence). Trimming at V came to 7 bases and at J to 6 bases, leaving 14 bases not matched to a gene. The CDR3 DNA sequence: TGTGCCAGTAACCAGGGGACAGGGGCTGACAGAGATGGCTACACCTTC. Its translation: CASNQGTGADRDGYTF.

CDR3 coding DNA: TGTGCCAGCAGCTTACTCGCGGGAACCTCCTACGAGCAGTACTTC. This encodes CASSLLAGTSYEQYF. The genes are TRBV7-2 and TRBJ2-7, with D possibly matching TRBD2 (6 bases). This CDR3 region has 15 residues. CDR1 and CDR2 from the germline V gene are SGHTA and FQGNSA. V was shortened by 2 bases and J by 0 bases, with 11 bases between the two germline ends.

This chain connects TRBV5-1 to TRBJ2-1; weak D call: TRBD1 (8 bases). The ends were cut back, 4 bases at V and 9 bases at J, with 17 bases in the middle. The CDR3 runs 14 residues. Germline V gives CDR1 SGHRS, CDR2 YFSETQ. The DNA for the CDR3 is TGCGCCAGCAGCCTCATGGACAGGGAGGGTGAGCAGTTCTTC. It specifies CASSLMDREGEQFF.

The chain recombines TRBV5-4 with TRBJ2-5; 8 bases are shared with TRBD2. With V trimmed by 0 bases and J by 6 bases, 7 bases remained unmatched. The CDR3 length is 15 residues. CDR1 and CDR2 (germline): SGHNT, YYREEE (reference sequence). Here the CDR3 reads CASSLGSGRGQTQYF. CDR3 DNA: TGTGCCAGCAGCTTGGGGAGCGGGAGAGGGCAGACCCAGTACTTC.

V gene TRBV19 combines with J gene TRBJ2-5; 8 bases are shared with TRBD2. Germline V gene data show CDR1 as LNHDA and CDR2 as SQIVND (reference sequence). The CDR3 is 13 amino acids. Trimming cost V 4 bases and J 5 bases; bases outside gene matches: 3. This chain's CDR3 is CASSTGGAETQYF. The CDR3 region has the DNA TGTGCCAGTAGTACGGGGGGGGCGGAGACCCAGTACTTC.

The chain links TRBV7-9 to TRBJ2-1; 7 nucleotides agree with TRBD2. From germline, CDR1 is SEHNR and CDR2 FQNEAQ (reference sequence). V trimming: 5 bases; J trimming: 6 bases; junction bases outside the gene matches: 10. The CDR3 has 15 amino acids. CDR3 sequence: CASSPPREGGNEQFF. The CDR3 DNA is TGTGCCAGCAGCCCCCCCAGGGAGGGAGGCAATGAGCAGTTCTTC. The full variable domain, rest sourced from reference TRBV7-9 and TRBJ2-1, is DTGVSQNPRHKITKRGQNVTFRCDPISEHNRLYWYRQTLGQGPEFLTYFQNEAQLEKSRLLSDRFSAERPKGSFSTLEIQRTEQGDSAMYLCASSPPREGGNEQFFGPGTRLTVL.

The chain carries TRBV6-6 and TRBJ1-3; D perhaps matches TRBD1 (5 bases). Deletions cut 7 bases from V and 8 bases from J, with 18 bases between. This CDR3 spans 14 amino acids. The germline CDR1 and CDR2 sequences are MNHNY and SVGAGI (reference sequence). CDR3 amino acids: CASKSPAGGDTIYF. CDR3 sequence (DNA): TGTGCCAGCAAATCCCCGGCGGGGGGGGACACCATATATTTT.

As to this clone: The sample has other DNA sequences that encode this CDR3 too. The chain couples TRBV4-3 to TRBJ2-7; 8 positions agree with TRBD1. This CDR3 comprises 13 residues. J gave up 2 bases and V 3 bases, and 0 bases lay outside the gene matches. Germline V gene sequence: CDR1 LGHNA, CDR2 YSLEER. The chain's CDR3 is CASSQDRAYEQYF. The CDR3 bases are TGCGCCAGCAGCCAGGACAGGGCCTACGAGCAGTACTTC.